The 16 T cell receptor beta chains given below trace back to one sample, sequenced in a study of CD8 T cells in ankylosing spondylitis. Notes on the study in general: Characteristic, it appeared, of ankylosing spondylitis blood was a TCR beta motif of 7 or 8 highly homologous variants.

TCRdb reprocessed the 5' RACE reads with MiXCR, giving one entry per CDR3 protein. The table has under 950,000 distinct CDR3 sequences, around 19% seen once. These receptors' antigens are unknown. Specimen: blood, either unsorted or a sorted T cell fraction (not recorded which). These receptor sequences come from a male donor with ankylosing spondylitis.

The chain recombines TRBV29-1 with TRBJ2-7, with 14 bases lining up with TRBD2. J gave up 4 bases and V 7 bases, and 9 bases lay outside the gene matches. The CDR3 has 15 amino acids. Looked up from germline, CDR1 is SQVTM and CDR2 is ANQGSEA. The CDR3 loop is CSGAEGLAGAYEQYF. The CDR3 nucleotides read TGCAGCGGGGCCGAGGGACTAGCGGGAGCTTACGAGCAGTACTTC.

This clonotype was detected ten times or more. This chain joins TRBV7-9 and TRBJ2-2; D is ambiguous. V was trimmed by 2 bases and J by 0 bases, leaving 10 bases between them. The CDR3 contains 16 residues. The germline V gene has CDR1 SEHNR and CDR2 FQNEAQ (reference sequence). Here the CDR3 DNA reads TGTGCCAGCAGCTTAAGCCGGGCAACGAACACCGGGGAGCTGTTTTTT. It codes for CASSLSRATNTGELFF.

This clonotype was counted only a few times. The chain has TRBV7-9 and TRBJ2-2; maybe TRBD2 (5 bases). In germline, CDR1 is SEHNR, CDR2 FQNEAQ (reference sequence). The V end lost 2 bases, the J end lost 2 bases, and 15 bases lay between the germline ends. The CDR3 totals 17 residues. The CDR3 reads CASSLMTASQNTGELFF. CDR3 DNA: TGTGCCAGCAGCTTAATGACGGCTAGCCAAAACACCGGGGAGCTGTTTTTT.

This clonotype was seen a few times. The V call is TRBV7-2, the J call TRBJ1-1; D remains ambiguous. Deletions cut 5 bases from V and 5 bases from J, with 12 bases between. Germline assignment: CDR1 SGHTA and CDR2 FQGNSA. The CDR3 covers 13 residues. The CDR3 here is CASSPQRETEAFF. The CDR3 nucleotides read TGTGCCAGCAGCCCCCAGAGGGAAACTGAAGCTTTCTTT.

The rearrangement joins TRBV6-2 or TRBV6-3 to TRBJ2-3, with D unresolved. Trimming took 9 bases from V and 5 from J, leaving 18 bases between them. Germline CDR1 reads MNHEY; CDR2 reads SVGEGT. The CDR3 covers 14 residues. The CDR3, as DNA: TGTGCCAGTTATAAAATGGGCGGTGAAGATACGCAGTATTTT. This sequence encodes CASYKMGGEDTQYF.

This clonotype was detected many times. The CDR3 loop is CSARNLGDLLYNEQFF. CDR3 DNA sequence: TGCAGTGCTAGAAACCTGGGGGACTTACTTTACAATGAGCAGTTCTTC. The chain couples TRBV20-1 to TRBJ2-1, with D perhaps TRBD2 (6 bases). Germline CDR1 is DFQATT and CDR2 is SNEGSKA (reference sequence). Trimming took off 2 bases at V and 4 bases at J, with 18 bases between the two ends. The CDR3 contains 16 residues.

Only a few counts were recorded for this clonotype. The chain joins TRBV7-9 to TRBJ2-2; maybe TRBD2 (6 bases). Deletions cut 2 bases from V and 1 base from J, with 14 bases between. CDR1 and CDR2 (germline): SEHNR, FQNEAQ (reference sequence). The length of the CDR3 is 17 residues. The CDR3 region has the DNA TGTGCCAGCAGCTTAAAGATGGGGGGAATGAACACCGGGGAGCTGTTTTTT. Translating gives CASSLKMGGMNTGELFF.

The sample holds a few counts of this clonotype. V is TRBV5-1 and J is TRBJ2-5, with 10 positions matching TRBD2. The CDR3 totals 16 residues. Losses at the gene ends were 1 base for V and 2 bases for J; bases not matched to a gene: 5. Germline lookup yields CDR1 SGHRS and CDR2 YFSETQ. DNA for the CDR3: TGCGCCAGCAGCTTGAATAGCGGGGGGCCTCAAGAGACCCAGTACTTC. It yields the protein CASSLNSGGPQETQYF.

V and J are TRBV7-9 and TRBJ2-2; TRBD2 might be the D (6 bases). With 6 bases removed from V and 0 bases from J, the gap between germline ends came to 14 bases. The germline gives CDR1 SEHNR, CDR2 FQNEAQ (reference sequence). The CDR3 has 16 residues. In DNA form, the CDR3 reads TGTGCCAGCAGGCACTGGCGGGGAACGAACACCGGGGAGCTGTTTTTT. Amino acid sequence: CASRHWRGTNTGELFF.

This clonotype has ten or more counts. V is TRBV12-3 or TRBV12-4 and J is TRBJ1-1; unclear D gene. The CDR3 consists of 12 residues. The ends were cut back, 6 bases at V and 7 bases at J, with 12 bases in the middle. The CDR3 DNA sequence: TGTGCCAGCAGGAATCCAGGTATTGAAGCTTTCTTT. Protein product: CASRNPGIEAFF.

The V call is TRBV19, the J call TRBJ2-6; D perhaps matches TRBD1 (5 bases). CDR1 is LNHDA, CDR2 SQIVND, per germline (reference sequence). This CDR3 contains 15 residues. V was trimmed by 5 bases and J by 2 bases, leaving 10 bases between them. The CDR3 coding sequence is TGTGCCAGTAGTGTCAGGGTAGCTGGGGCCAACGTCCTGACTTTC. Its protein is CASSVRVAGANVLTF.

The chain joins TRBV3-1 to TRBJ2-7, with TRBD2 matching 8 bases. The germline gives CDR1 LGHDT, CDR2 YNNKEL (reference sequence). Losses at the gene ends were 3 bases for V and 1 base for J; bases not matched to a gene: 5. The CDR3 spans 15 residues. The CDR3: CASSQTGTSSYEQYF. CDR3 coding DNA: TGTGCCAGCAGCCAGACCGGGACTAGTTCCTACGAGCAGTACTTC.

The table lists this clonotype with a few counts. The chain employs TRBV5-1 and TRBJ2-2; TRBD2 matches 8 bases. Trimming at V came to 2 bases and at J to 2 bases, leaving 5 bases not matched to a gene. There are 16 residues in the CDR3. Germline values: CDR1 SGHRS, CDR2 YFSETQ. The CDR3: CASSLGGGLNTGELFF. CDR3 DNA: TGCGCCAGCAGCTTAGGCGGGGGGCTAAACACCGGGGAGCTGTTTTTT.

V is TRBV6-2 or TRBV6-3 and J is TRBJ2-1, with TRBD1 matching over 11 bases. Germline V CDR1 and CDR2: MNHEY, SVGEGT. Losses at the gene ends were 3 bases for V and 6 bases for J; bases not matched to a gene: 4. The CDR3 has 15 amino acids. The CDR3 region is CASSYGTGGINEQFF. As DNA, the CDR3 is TGTGCCAGCAGTTATGGGACAGGGGGTATCAATGAGCAGTTCTTC.

A single count supports this clonotype. The chain uses TRBV6-2 or TRBV6-3 and TRBJ1-5; D is uncertain. The CDR3 runs 14 residues. Germline values: CDR1 MNHEY, CDR2 SVGEGT. Trimming took 6 bases from V and 5 from J, leaving 14 bases between them. This chain's CDR3 is CASRAREGHQPQHF. CDR3 bases: TGTGCCAGCAGGGCCCGGGAAGGGCATCAGCCCCAGCATTTT.

The chain has TRBV15 and TRBJ2-7, with 7 bases fitting TRBD1. V dropped 6 bases and J dropped 0; count of bases not matched to a gene: 5. The CDR3 contains 14 residues. Germline CDR1 and CDR2: LNHNV and YYDKDF (reference sequence). For the CDR3, the DNA is TGTGCCACCAGTACCGGACAGGACTCCTACGAGCAGTACTTC. Residues: CATSTGQDSYEQYF.